The 11 T cell receptor beta chains presented below share a single source sample, sequenced in a study of cytomegalovirus exposure and HLA in healthy donors. Primers included in the PCR were 60 Vbeta and 13 Jbeta primers. Method: immunoSEQ multiplex PCR; TCRdb's copy keeps in-frame clones and lacks some. The data contain about 150,000 clones, about 83% of them seen just once; the ten biggest clones take up about 13%. Sequencing was performed on PBMCs. The receptors stem from a man aged 35 to 55 in good health and CMV-seropositive.

The chain joins TRBV28 to TRBJ2-1; 7 bases fit TRBD2. Trimming cost V 7 bases and J 4 bases; bases outside gene matches: 4. This CDR3 is 13 amino acids long. Germline V gives CDR1 MDHEN, CDR2 SYDVKM. The CDR3 nucleotides read TGTGCCAGCATCCCTAGCGGTTACAATGAGCAGTTCTTC. This translates into CASIPSGYNEQFF.

This clone was recorded only once. The rearrangement uses TRBV7-9 and TRBJ2-3; TRBD1 is a possible D gene (5 bases). The CDR3 extends over 15 amino acids. CDR1 and CDR2 from the germline V gene are SEHNR and FQNEAQ (reference sequence). V lost 5 bases and J 2 bases, leaving 14 bases between the germline ends. The CDR3 loop is CASSVHGADTDTQYF. The CDR3 coding sequence is TGTGCCAGCAGCGTACATGGGGCCGACACAGATACGCAGTATTTT.

The chain recombines TRBV4-3 with TRBJ2-7; 13 bases align to TRBD2. Germline V CDR1 and CDR2: LGHNA, YSLEER. This CDR3 is built from 15 residues. The trim removed 4 bases at V and 4 bases at J, leaving 4 bases unmatched. CDR3 DNA sequence: TGCGCCAGCAGCCTCGGACTAGCGGGAGTGTACGAGCAGTACTTC. Its translation is CASSLGLAGVYEQYF.

V and J are TRBV2 and TRBJ1-2; D ambiguous. V was pared by 8 bases and J by 5 bases, with 21 bases between. The CDR3 extends over 15 amino acids. CDR1 and CDR2 from the germline V gene are SNHLY and FYNNEI. The CDR3 region is CASRAGRRREYGYTF. CDR3 DNA: TGTGCCAGCCGAGCTGGGAGGAGGCGGGAGTATGGCTACACCTTC.

The table lists this clone with a count of one. Other DNA sequences in the same sample also yield this CDR3. The J gene is TRBJ2-7, the V gene TRBV19; D is unclear. Germline V gene lookup returns CDR1 LNHDA and CDR2 SQIVND (reference sequence). The V end was cut by 1 base, the J end by 0 bases, with 7 bases between. The CDR3 is made up of 14 amino acids. The CDR3 protein is CASSIGAGSYEQYF. CDR3 nucleotides: TGTGCCAGTAGTATAGGGGCCGGCTCCTACGAGCAGTACTTC.

The gene calls are TRBV5-1 and TRBJ2-5; 7 bases align to TRBD1. The CDR3 extends over 14 amino acids. The germline CDR1 and CDR2 sequences are SGHRS and YFSETQ. Germline trimming cut 2 bases from V and 2 bases from J; bases unmatched to any gene: 3. CDR3 region: CASSFAGGQETQYF. DNA of the CDR3: TGCGCCAGCAGCTTTGCAGGGGGTCAAGAGACCCAGTACTTC. Supplemented by reference TRBV5-1 and TRBJ2-5, the full variable domain reads KAGVTQTPRYLIKTRGQQVTLSCSPISGHRSVSWYQQTPGQGLQFLFEYFSETQRNKGNFPGRFSGRQFSNSRSEMNVSTLELGDSALYLCASSFAGGQETQYFGPGTRLLVL.

This sequence joins TRBV7-2 and TRBJ2-3; possibly TRBD1 for D (6 bases). Trimming stripped 7 bases from V and 4 bases from J, with 12 bases between. There are 13 residues in the CDR3. Germline CDR1 is SGHTA and CDR2 is FQGNSA. The CDR3 DNA follows: TGTGCCAGCACCCAGGGGACGGCAGATACGCAGTATTTT. It specifies CASTQGTADTQYF.

The genes are TRBV7-3 and TRBJ2-7, with a tentative D call TRBD2 (7 bases). The germline V gene has CDR1 SGHTA and CDR2 FQGTGA. Trimming took 2 bases from V and 1 from J, leaving 12 bases between them. The length of the CDR3 is 15 residues. CDR3 in amino acids: CASSLGGAFSYEQYF. The CDR3 DNA reads TGTGCCAGCAGCTTAGGGGGGGCCTTTTCCTACGAGCAGTACTTC.

This clone has just one count. The chain employs TRBV6-1 and TRBJ1-2; D not certain. Trimming stripped 7 bases from V and 7 bases from J, with 13 bases between. CDR3 length equals 12 residues. From germline, CDR1 is MNHNS and CDR2 SASEGT. CDR3 DNA: TGTGCCAGCACCCGAACCGGGATTGGCTACACCTTC. This translates into CASTRTGIGYTF.

V gene TRBV2 combines with J gene TRBJ2-7, with TRBD1 as a possible D gene (6 bases). The germline V and J ends were trimmed by 8 bases and 4 bases, with 18 bases remaining between them. This CDR3 has 14 amino acids. Germline V gene data show CDR1 as SNHLY and CDR2 as FYNNEI. The DNA for the CDR3 is TGTGCCAGCCTCGACCTTGGGACAACATACGAGCAGTACTTC. Its translation: CASLDLGTTYEQYF.

The V gene is TRBV7-2, the J gene TRBJ2-7; perhaps TRBD2 as D (6 bases). CDR1 and CDR2 (germline): SGHTA, FQGNSA. V lost 5 bases to trimming and J lost 3 bases, with 20 bases between them. This CDR3 region has 16 residues. CDR3 in DNA: TGTGCCAGCAGCGGACAAAGACTAGGTGACTTCTACGAGCAGTACTTC. This codes for CASSGQRLGDFYEQYF.